The 2 T cell receptor beta chains reported below all come from one sample, sequenced in a study of blood T cells in healthy people across ages. The second PCR ran about 6 to 11 cycles with a sample-barcoded 5' primer and J-beta primers. TCRdb re-derived calls from the 5' RACE reads in MiXCR, one entry per CDR3 protein. This sample has just under 750,000 distinct CDR3 sequences, with about 24% found just once. Sequenced material: blood. The receptors derive from a man between 65 and 85 years old in good health.

The CDR3: CSARERDSRSGANVLTF. For the CDR3, the DNA is TGCAGTGCTAGAGAACGGGACTCTAGATCTGGGGCCAACGTCCTGACTTTC. The chain joins TRBV20-1 to TRBJ2-6, with a tentative D call TRBD2 (6 bases). Germline lookup yields CDR1 DFQATT and CDR2 SNEGSKA (reference sequence). The V gene lost 0 bases and the J gene lost 1 base, with 13 bases spanning the gap. CDR3 length: 17 residues.

This clonotype was observed a handful of times. CDR3 sequence (DNA): TGTGCCAGCAGTTACTCATCGCTAGATGGCTACACCTTC. Translation: CASSYSSLDGYTF. The chain is built from TRBV6-6 and TRBJ1-2; D is unresolved. V was shortened by 0 bases and J by 6 bases, with 8 bases between the two germline ends. CDR3 length: 13 residues. Looked up from germline, CDR1 is MNHNY and CDR2 is SVGAGI (reference sequence).